The T cell receptor beta chain under discussion was sequenced for a study of CD8 T cells in ankylosing spondylitis. This clonotype appeared many times. Its antigen is as yet unknown. One entry per CDR3 protein, called by TCRdb with MiXCR from the 5' RACE reads. The sample lists roughly 250,000 distinct CDR3 sequences; around 7.8% were seen once. Study findings and constraints: Matched synovial fluid from ankylosing spondylitis patients was reported to be enriched for disease-linked clones.

V was shortened by 4 bases and J by 5 bases, with 17 bases between the two germline ends. The CDR3 is 15 residues long. Germline CDR1 is SGHRS and CDR2 is YFSETQ. The specimen was blood, either unsorted or a sorted T cell fraction (not recorded which). This chain links TRBV5-1 with TRBJ2-3; tentatively, D is TRBD2 (5 bases). The receptor was isolated from a male donor with ankylosing spondylitis or in good health (not recorded which). The CDR3 here is CASSPEIGGLDTQYF. CDR3 nucleotides: TGCGCCAGCAGCCCCGAAATAGGAGGTTTAGATACGCAGTATTTT.